This entry lists 28 T cell receptor beta chains sequenced from one sample in a study of PD-1 blockade in classical Hodgkin lymphoma. The data were produced by immunoSEQ multiplex PCR, yet TCRdb's version contains in-frame clones alone and is incomplete. The top ten clones hold more than 5.5% of a sample with around 23,000 clones, around 84% of them seen once. The time point is: cycle 4 day 1 (C4D1), after more than five weeks of nivolumab. No patient escaped relapse after autologous stem cell transplantation, and brentuximab vedotin exposure varied. Material: peripheral blood mononuclear cells (PBMCs), obtained before the fourth cycle of nivolumab. The receptor set was obtained from a human donor with classical Hodgkin lymphoma.

The chain links TRBV6-6 to TRBJ1-5; 9 bases map to TRBD1. The CDR3 length is 15 residues. The V segment lost 5 bases and the J segment 7 bases; nucleotides outside the gene matches: 9. Germline CDR1 MNHNY, CDR2 SVGAGI (reference sequence). In nucleotides, the CDR3 is TGTGCCAGCAGTCCTACAGGGGGCGCAGGGCAGCCCCAGCATTTT. Protein product: CASSPTGGAGQPQHF.

The DNA of the CDR3 is TGTGCCAGCAGCTTAGCACCACAGGGAGGAGGCACTGAAGCTTTCTTT. Translation: CASSLAPQGGGTEAFF. The chain joins TRBV7-8 to TRBJ1-1; D perhaps matches TRBD1 (6 bases). CDR3 length: 16 residues. Per germline, CDR1 SGHVS and CDR2 FQNEAQ. V was shortened by 0 bases and J by 4 bases, with 15 bases between the two germline ends. The whole variable domain, filled in from reference TRBV7-8 and TRBJ1-1, reads GAGVSQSPRYKVAKRGQDVALRCDPISGHVSLFWYQQALGQGPEFLTYFQNEAQLDKSGLPSDRFFAERPEGSVSTLKIQRTQQEDSAVYLCASSLAPQGGGTEAFFGQGTRLTVV.

The rearrangement uses TRBV15 and TRBJ2-1; 8 nucleotides agree with TRBD2. CDR3 length: 17 amino acids. V shed 0 bases, J shed 1 base, and the junction held 5 bases outside the gene matches. The germline V gene has CDR1 LNHNV and CDR2 YYDKDF (reference sequence). DNA for the CDR3: TGTGCCACCAGCAGAGATCACAGCGGGGGTTCCTACAATGAGCAGTTCTTC. This codes for CATSRDHSGGSYNEQFF.

The V gene is TRBV18, the J gene TRBJ1-1; TRBD1 might be the D (5 bases). Looked up from germline, CDR1 is KGHSH and CDR2 is LQKENI. V was shortened by 0 bases and J by 4 bases, with 12 bases between the two germline ends. The CDR3 contains 15 residues. CDR3 bases: TGTGCCAGCTCACCACCCGGGACCTCAGGCACTGAAGCTTTCTTT. Translating gives CASSPPGTSGTEAFF. Supplemented by reference TRBV18 and TRBJ1-1, the full variable domain reads NAGVMQNPRHLVRRRGQEARLRCSPMKGHSHVYWYRQLPEEGLKFMVYLQKENIIDESGMPKERFSAEFPKEGPSILRIQQVVRGDSAAYFCASSPPGTSGTEAFFGQGTRLTVV.

This clone qualifies as medium-sized. This rearrangement joins TRBV5-1 to TRBJ2-3, with 11 nucleotides matching TRBD2. In germline, CDR1 is SGHRS, CDR2 YFSETQ. V lost 5 bases to trimming and J lost 5 bases; unmatched junction nucleotides: 7. The CDR3 is 15 residues long. Here the CDR3 reads CASSYSGGAIDTQYF. DNA for the CDR3: TGCGCCAGCAGTTATAGCGGGGGGGCCATAGATACGCAGTATTTT.

The V call is TRBV19, the J call TRBJ2-3, with D hard to call. The V gene's germline CDR1 is LNHDA and CDR2 SQIVND (reference sequence). The CDR3 is 17 amino acids. The V end lost 5 bases, the J end lost 0 bases, and 18 bases lay between the germline ends. The CDR3 here is CASSLPQKGISTDTQYF. CDR3 in DNA: TGTGCCAGTAGTCTACCTCAGAAAGGAATAAGCACAGATACGCAGTATTTT.

This chain uses TRBV5-7 with TRBJ1-6, with unresolved D. TRBV5-7 carries the ORF label, with uncertain function. This CDR3 is 16 amino acids long. V lost 3 bases, J lost 0 bases, and 10 bases lay in between. The CDR3 nucleotides are TGTGCCAGCAGCTGGCACCCTAGCTCCTATAATTCACCCCTCCACTTT. It specifies CASSWHPSSYNSPLHF.

This clone ranks as large. This chain uses TRBV7-9 with TRBJ1-1; D not resolved. The V end was cut by 4 bases, the J end by 0 bases, with 15 bases between. Germline V CDR1 and CDR2: SEHNR, FQNEAQ (reference sequence). The CDR3 sequence is 16 residues long. In nucleotides, the CDR3 is TGTGCCAGCAGCTGGGAAGGCGGGCCGCTGAACACTGAAGCTTTCTTT. Translated, it gives CASSWEGGPLNTEAFF. Based on the CDR3 plus reference TRBV7-9 and TRBJ1-1, the full variable domain is DTGVSQNPRHKITKRGQNVTFRCDPISEHNRLYWYRQTLGQGPEFLTYFQNEAQLEKSRLLSDRFSAERPKGSFSTLEIQRTEQGDSAMYLCASSWEGGPLNTEAFFGQGTRLTVV.

This chain joins TRBV5-5 and TRBJ2-7; 7 nucleotides align to TRBD2. This CDR3 region has 15 residues. The germline gives CDR1 SGHKS, CDR2 YYEKEE (reference sequence). Unmatched junction bases numbered 12, after V lost 2 bases and J lost 7 bases. CDR3 DNA sequence: TGTGCCAGCAGCTTCCTATTCGGGCCGGGGGGAGAGCAGTACTTC. Protein product: CASSFLFGPGGEQYF.

CDR3 sequence (DNA): TGTGCCAGCAGTGTGGGGCCGAGCTCCTACAATGAGCAGTTCTTC. Amino acids: CASSVGPSSYNEQFF. V is TRBV2 and J is TRBJ2-1, with a possible D match to TRBD1 (5 bases). The germline CDR1 and CDR2 sequences are SNHLY and FYNNEI. This CDR3 has 15 residues. V was clipped by 4 bases and J by 0 bases, with 10 bases between them.

This chain links TRBV7-9 with TRBJ1-1, with TRBD1 identical over 8 bases. Trimming at V came to 3 bases and at J to 7 bases, leaving 4 bases not matched to a gene. The CDR3 has 13 amino acids. Germline loops: CDR1 SEHNR, CDR2 FQNEAQ (reference sequence). CDR3 DNA: TGTGCCAGCAGCTTTGGGACAGGTTTTGAAGCTTTCTTT. This translates into CASSFGTGFEAFF. Full variable domain (outside the CDR3, taken from reference TRBV7-9 and TRBJ1-1): DTGVSQNPRHKITKRGQNVTFRCDPISEHNRLYWYRQTLGQGPEFLTYFQNEAQLEKSRLLSDRFSAERPKGSFSTLEIQRTEQGDSAMYLCASSFGTGFEAFFGQGTRLTVV.

This clone appeared a few times. The chain couples TRBV19 to TRBJ2-1, with TRBD1 matching over 8 bases. J lost 4 bases, V lost 4 bases, and 9 bases had no gene match. From germline, CDR1 is LNHDA and CDR2 SQIVND (reference sequence). The CDR3 is 16 residues long. The CDR3 protein is CASSNPWGQEYNEQFF. CDR3 DNA sequence: TGTGCCAGTAGTAATCCTTGGGGACAGGAATACAATGAGCAGTTCTTC. Drawing the rest from reference TRBV19 and TRBJ2-1, the complete variable domain is DGGITQSPKYLFRKEGQNVTLSCEQNLNHDAMYWYRQDPGQGLRLIYYSQIVNDFQKGDIAEGYSVSREKKESFPLTVTSAQKNPTAFYLCASSNPWGQEYNEQFFGPGTRLTVL.

This clone has a single count. The V call is TRBV18, the J call TRBJ2-3; 8 bases map to TRBD1. This CDR3 is 15 amino acids long. V lost 5 bases to trimming and J lost 7 bases; unmatched junction nucleotides: 11. Germline V gene data show CDR1 as KGHSH and CDR2 as LQKENI. The CDR3 spells CASSSDRVGSYTQYF. In DNA form, the CDR3 reads TGTGCCAGCTCATCGGACAGGGTGGGTTCATATACGCAGTATTTT.

This chain links TRBV30 with TRBJ2-1, with D possibly TRBD2 on 6 matching bases. The germline V gene has CDR1 GTSNPN and CDR2 SVGIG (reference sequence). There are 15 residues in the CDR3. Trimming cost V 0 bases and J 2 bases, with 11 bases left between them. The DNA of the CDR3 is TGTGCCTGGAGTGTGGTCGGGGGAACCTACAATGAGCAGTTCTTC. Protein: CAWSVVGGTYNEQFF.

This chain connects TRBV7-9 to TRBJ2-6; the D is unclear. The V and J ends lost 6 bases and 2 bases respectively, with 2 bases between them. The CDR3 runs 12 residues. CDR1 is SEHNR, CDR2 FQNEAQ, per germline (reference sequence). The CDR3 sequence is CASSTGANVLTF. For the CDR3, the DNA is TGTGCCAGCAGTACTGGGGCCAACGTCCTGACTTTC.

The chain carries TRBV2 and TRBJ1-1, with 9 bases matching TRBD1. This CDR3 region has 14 residues. Trimming at V came to 6 bases and at J to 3 bases, leaving 5 bases not matched to a gene. Germline V gene sequence: CDR1 SNHLY, CDR2 FYNNEI. This chain's CDR3 is CASSRQGVDTEAFF. CDR3 sequence (DNA): TGTGCCAGCAGCCGACAGGGGGTTGACACTGAAGCTTTCTTT.

The chain joins TRBV5-1 to TRBJ2-1, with TRBD2 identical over 7 bases. CDR3 length: 20 amino acids. CDR1 is SGHRS, CDR2 YFSETQ, per germline. Losses at the gene ends were 4 bases for V and 0 bases for J; bases not matched to a gene: 19. CDR3 DNA sequence: TGCGCCAGCAGCCCCGGGGCTAGCGGCCTGATAGGGAGCTCCTACAATGAGCAGTTCTTC. Translating it yields CASSPGASGLIGSSYNEQFF.

The CDR3 coding sequence is TGCGCCAGCAGCCCTGGACAGCCTGGGAACACTGAAGCTTTCTTT. Translating gives CASSPGQPGNTEAFF. The chain carries TRBV4-1 and TRBJ1-1; weak D call: TRBD1 (6 bases). CDR3 length: 15 amino acids. Germline values: CDR1 MGHRA, CDR2 YSYEKL. Trimming took 4 bases from V and 1 from J, leaving 13 bases between them.

The chain recombines TRBV5-6 with TRBJ2-1; 7 nucleotides align to TRBD2. The CDR3 length is 11 residues. CDR1 is SGHDT, CDR2 YYEEEE, per germline. V was pared by 7 bases and J by 9 bases, with 4 bases of the junction left unmatched. CDR3 in amino acids: CASLGGVEQFF. CDR3 sequence (DNA): TGTGCCAGCCTGGGAGGGGTTGAGCAGTTCTTC.

The J gene is TRBJ1-2, the V gene TRBV28; D ambiguous. The germline V gene encodes CDR1 MDHEN and CDR2 SYDVKM. This CDR3 spans 13 amino acids. Trimming removed 1 base at V and 6 bases at J, with 9 bases between. This CDR3 is CASSLFMSDGYTF. CDR3 bases: TGTGCCAGCAGTTTATTCATGTCGGATGGCTACACCTTC.

This chain joins TRBV5-4 and TRBJ2-5; the match to TRBD2 covers 8 bases. CDR3 length equals 15 residues. Trimming at V came to 5 bases and at J to 1 base, leaving 7 bases not matched to a gene. Germline V gene data show CDR1 as SGHNT and CDR2 as YYREEE (reference sequence). The CDR3 here is CASSPGLAPQETQYF. CDR3 sequence (DNA): TGTGCCAGCAGTCCCGGACTAGCTCCCCAAGAGACCCAGTACTTC.

This clone occurred a few times. This chain's CDR3 is CASSGDSNYGYTF. The CDR3 DNA reads as TGTGCCAGCTCGGGGGACAGTAACTATGGCTACACCTTC. V and J are TRBV18 and TRBJ1-2; 7 nucleotides align to TRBD1. CDR1 and CDR2 from the germline V gene are KGHSH and LQKENI. V was pared by 6 bases and J by 1 base, with 2 bases of the junction left unmatched. The CDR3 covers 13 residues. Based on the CDR3 plus reference TRBV18 and TRBJ1-2, the full variable domain is NAGVMQNPRHLVRRRGQEARLRCSPMKGHSHVYWYRQLPEEGLKFMVYLQKENIIDESGMPKERFSAEFPKEGPSILRIQQVVRGDSAAYFCASSGDSNYGYTFGSGTRLTVV.

This chain links TRBV7-9 with TRBJ1-2; D is unclear. The CDR3 runs 17 residues. V was clipped by 7 bases and J by 3 bases, with 24 bases between them. In germline, CDR1 is SEHNR, CDR2 FQNEAQ (reference sequence). CDR3 region: CASTFLEAFLADYGYTF. The CDR3 DNA sequence: TGTGCCAGCACCTTCCTGGAGGCGTTCCTGGCGGACTATGGCTACACCTTC.

The chain has TRBV9 and TRBJ1-2; 8 bases align to TRBD1. Germline V lookup: CDR1 SGDLS, CDR2 YYNGEE. The CDR3 runs to 19 residues. Germline trimming cut 0 bases from V and 0 bases from J; bases unmatched to any gene: 13. For the CDR3, the DNA is TGTGCCAGCAGCGTAGGGCCCTCGACAGGGGTTTCAGCTAACTATGGCTACACCTTC. Translated, it gives CASSVGPSTGVSANYGYTF.

The chain has TRBV29-1 and TRBJ1-2; 9 bases line up with TRBD1. The germline gives CDR1 SQVTM, CDR2 ANQGSEA. The CDR3 spans 12 residues. The ends lost 4 bases at V and 5 bases at J; junction bases unmatched: 2. This CDR3 is CSVGQGEYGYTF. Here the CDR3 DNA reads TGCAGCGTTGGACAGGGGGAATATGGCTACACCTTC.

This chain joins TRBV18 and TRBJ2-1; 9 nucleotides agree with TRBD2. Unmatched junction bases numbered 6, after V lost 4 bases and J lost 8 bases. This CDR3 comprises 14 residues. Germline CDR1 and CDR2: KGHSH and LQKENI. DNA of the CDR3: TGTGCCAGCTCACGGGGACTAGCTAGCGATGAGCAGTTCTTC. Its translation: CASSRGLASDEQFF.

This clone was seen a handful of times. This chain connects TRBV7-9 to TRBJ1-5; 9 nucleotides agree with TRBD1. Germline CDR1 and CDR2: SEHNR and FQNEAQ (reference sequence). The CDR3 has 16 residues. The J segment lost 5 bases and the V segment lost 1 base, leaving 6 bases of the junction unmatched. In nucleotides, the CDR3 is TGTGCCAGCAGCTTAGGAGGGACAGGGTTCCATCAGCCCCAGCATTTT. Translated: CASSLGGTGFHQPQHF.

This clone showed up just once. J is TRBJ2-1 and V is TRBV7-8; weak D call: TRBD2 (6 bases). Deletions cut 1 base from V and 6 bases from J, with 10 bases between. Germline CDR1 and CDR2: SGHVS and FQNEAQ. The CDR3 runs to 14 residues. The CDR3 reads CASSLGGDSNEQFF. Written as DNA, the CDR3 is TGTGCCAGCAGCTTAGGGGGGGACTCCAATGAGCAGTTCTTC.